This T cell receptor (beta chain) was found in a study of control samples from healthy donors and cancer patients. Repertoires were generated with immunoSEQ multiplex PCR, while TCRdb's copy carries only in-frame clones and drops some. This table holds more than 25,000 clones, 91% found once. The TCR was taken from a man aged 50-60 years with lung cancer. Material: PBMCs.

CDR3 sequence reads: CASSALPQGTNEKLFF. CDR3 bases: TGTGCCAGCAGTGCTCTACCCCAGGGCACTAATGAAAAACTGTTTTTT. The chain combines TRBV2 with TRBJ1-4, with D possibly TRBD1 on 5 matching bases. The CDR3 runs 16 residues. Trimming removed 4 bases from V and 2 bases from J, with 14 bases in between. From germline, CDR1 is SNHLY and CDR2 FYNNEI.